This entry features one TCR beta chain sequence. The CDR3 contains 20 residues. CDR1 LNHDA and CDR2 SQIVND come from the germline V gene (reference sequence). Trimming cost V 5 bases and J 2 bases; bases outside gene matches: 11. The data belong to a study of blood T cell repertoires in COVID-19. Background on the study: PBMCs, B-cell-depleted T cells, or T cells were the source of the cDNA or gDNA that made up the material.

Assay: immunoSEQ multiplex PCR; the TCRdb copy retains only in-frame clones and omits some. The profile shows about 100,000 clones, about 86% of them singletons. What was sequenced was peripheral blood. This TCR was sampled from a woman aged 55-70 years in a cohort sampled during active or convalescent COVID-19. The chain combines TRBV19 with TRBJ2-6; 14 nucleotides line up with TRBD2. As DNA, the CDR3 is TGTGCCAGTAGTTTGGGGACTAGCGGGAGATCGTGGGCTGGGGCCAACGTCCTGACTTTC. Protein sequence: CASSLGTSGRSWAGANVLTF.